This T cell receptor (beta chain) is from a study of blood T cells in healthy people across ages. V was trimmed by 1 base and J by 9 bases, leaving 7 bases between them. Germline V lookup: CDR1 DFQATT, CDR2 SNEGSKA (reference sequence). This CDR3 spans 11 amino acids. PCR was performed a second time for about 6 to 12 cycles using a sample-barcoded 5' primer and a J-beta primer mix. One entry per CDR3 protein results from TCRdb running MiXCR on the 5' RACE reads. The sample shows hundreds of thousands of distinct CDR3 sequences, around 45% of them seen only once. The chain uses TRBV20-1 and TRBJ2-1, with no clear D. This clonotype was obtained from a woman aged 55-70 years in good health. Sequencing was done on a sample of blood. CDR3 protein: CSARAAIEQFF. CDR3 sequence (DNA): TGCAGTGCTAGAGCAGCTATTGAGCAGTTCTTC.